This T cell receptor beta chain was observed in a study of OX40 agonist ivuxolimab in advanced cancers. The germline V gene has CDR1 LNHNV and CDR2 YYDKDF (reference sequence). There are 13 residues in the CDR3. V was pared by 0 bases and J by 10 bases, with 3 bases of the junction left unmatched. This clone has only one observation. The method was immunoSEQ multiplex PCR; TCRdb's version includes in-frame clones alone and lacks a portion of them. The sample contains 30,000 to 35,000 clones, 81% of which appear only once. The receptor was isolated from an adult with an advanced solid tumor such as melanoma, head and neck, liver or kidney cancer. This chain uses TRBV15 with TRBJ2-3; 8 nucleotides match TRBD1. Sequenced here: CD4+ or CD8+ T cells sorted from blood, sampled in a trial of the OX40 agonist ivuxolimab. The CDR3 sequence: CATSRDRQGSQYF. The CDR3 DNA sequence: TGTGCCACCAGCAGAGACAGACAGGGGTCGCAGTATTTT.